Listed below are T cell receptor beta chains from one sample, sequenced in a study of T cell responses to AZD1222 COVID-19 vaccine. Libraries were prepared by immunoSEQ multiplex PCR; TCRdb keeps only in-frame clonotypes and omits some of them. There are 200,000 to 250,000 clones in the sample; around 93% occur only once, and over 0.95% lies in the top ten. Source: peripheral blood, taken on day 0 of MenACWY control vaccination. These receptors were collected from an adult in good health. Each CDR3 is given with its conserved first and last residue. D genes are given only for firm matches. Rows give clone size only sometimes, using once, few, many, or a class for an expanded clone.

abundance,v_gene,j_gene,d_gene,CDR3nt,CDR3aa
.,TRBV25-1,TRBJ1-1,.,TGTGCCAGCAGAGGAGGATACGAGACTGAAGCTTTCTTT,CASRGGYETEAFF
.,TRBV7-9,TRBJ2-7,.,TGTGCCAGCAGCTTAGCAGGCAGCTCCTACGAGCAGTACTTC,CASSLAGSSYEQYF
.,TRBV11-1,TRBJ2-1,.,TGTGCCAGCAGCTTAGTCCGAAGGGCAGCTTACAATGAGCAGTTCTTC,CASSLVRRAAYNEQFF
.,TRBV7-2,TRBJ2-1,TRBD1,TGTGCCAGCAGCGCGGACAGGGGCAATGAGCAGTTCTTC,CASSADRGNEQFF
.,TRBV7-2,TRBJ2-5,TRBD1,TGTGCCAGCGCCCTCCGGAGCGGACAGGGACCCTCCGAGACCCAGTACTTC,CASALRSGQGPSETQYF
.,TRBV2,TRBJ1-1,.,TGTGCCAGCAGCCCCCGGGTGGGGATGAACACTGAAGCTTTCTTT,CASSPRVGMNTEAFF
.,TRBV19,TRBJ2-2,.,TGTGCCAGTAGTATACAGGGTCGCGGGGAGCTGTTTTTT,CASSIQGRGELFF
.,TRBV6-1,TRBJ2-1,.,TGTGCCAGCAGTGATCCAGGTACCGAGCAGTTCTTC,CASSDPGTEQFF
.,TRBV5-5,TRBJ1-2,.,TGTGCCAGCACCCTAGGAGGGAACTATGGCTACACCTTC,CASTLGGNYGYTF
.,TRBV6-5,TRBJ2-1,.,TGTGCCAGCAGTCCCTCTGATGGTTACAATGAGCAGTTCTTC,CASSPSDGYNEQFF
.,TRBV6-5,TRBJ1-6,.,TGTGCCAGCAGTTACAGCTCTAATTCACCCCTCCACTTT,CASSYSSNSPLHF
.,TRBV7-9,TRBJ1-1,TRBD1,TGTGCCAGCAGCCAGACAGGGGCCTGGGCCCGGGACACTGAAGCTTTCTTT,CASSQTGAWARDTEAFF
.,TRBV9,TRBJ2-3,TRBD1,TGTGCCAGCACAGGGGGAGCATTTAGCACAGATACGCAGTATTTT,CASTGGAFSTDTQYF
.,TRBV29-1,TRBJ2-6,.,TGCAGCGTTGATGCGGGTTATCGCTCTGGGGCCAACGTCCTGACTTTC,CSVDAGYRSGANVLTF
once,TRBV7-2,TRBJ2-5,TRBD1,TGTGCCAGCAGCACTTTGGACAGGGGAGGGACCCAGTACTTC,CASSTLDRGGTQYF
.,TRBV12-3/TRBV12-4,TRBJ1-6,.,TGTGCCAGCAGTTACGAGTTTTGGGCCCTCCACTTT,CASSYEFWALHF
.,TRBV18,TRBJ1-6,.,TGTGCCAGCCAGGAGGGGAACTATAATTCACCCCTCCACTTT,CASQEGNYNSPLHF
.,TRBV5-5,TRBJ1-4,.,TGTGCCAGCAGCTTACGGGCAGACGGAGAAAAACTGTTTTTT,CASSLRADGEKLFF
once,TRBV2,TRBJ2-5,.,TGTGCCAGCAGGGACTCAGGTGAAACCCAGTACTTC,CASRDSGETQYF
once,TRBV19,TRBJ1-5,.,TGTGCCAGTAGTCCATACAATCAGCCCCAGCATTTT,CASSPYNQPQHF
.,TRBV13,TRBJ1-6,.,TGTGCCAGCAGCTTAGATGGGGAGAGGAGCAATTCACCCCTCCACTTT,CASSLDGERSNSPLHF
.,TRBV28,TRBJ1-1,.,TGTGCCAGCACCCTGGTCGCGGGGTCAGAAGCTTTCTTT,CASTLVAGSEAFF
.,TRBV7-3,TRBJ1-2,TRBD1,TGTGCCAGCAGCTTAAGAGGGACAGGGGATGGCTACACCTTC,CASSLRGTGDGYTF
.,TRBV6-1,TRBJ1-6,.,TGTGCCAGCAGTGAATCGGGTTCACCCCTCCACTTT,CASSESGSPLHF
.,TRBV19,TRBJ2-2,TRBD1,TGTGCCAGTAGTATTCAGGGGGCGAACACCGGGGAGCTGTTTTTT,CASSIQGANTGELFF
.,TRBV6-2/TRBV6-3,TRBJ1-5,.,TGTGCCAGCAGTTACTCGCCGACGAAGCCTTATAGCAATCAGCCCCAGCATTTT,CASSYSPTKPYSNQPQHF
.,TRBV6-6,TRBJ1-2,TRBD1,TGTGCCAGCAGCCTCGGACAGGCTAACTATGGCTACACCTTC,CASSLGQANYGYTF
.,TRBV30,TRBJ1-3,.,TGTGCCTGGAGTGGGGGGTGGTCTGGAAACACCATATATTTT,CAWSGGWSGNTIYF
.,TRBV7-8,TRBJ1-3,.,TGTGCCAGCAGCTCCAACACCGTCGCGGTAAACACCATATATTTT,CASSSNTVAVNTIYF
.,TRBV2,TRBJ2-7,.,TGTGCCAGCACCATAGGGCCGGGGCCGGCCTACGAGCAGTACTTC,CASTIGPGPAYEQYF
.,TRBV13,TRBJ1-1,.,TGTGCCAGCAGCCAACCAATGAACACTGAAGCTTTCTTT,CASSQPMNTEAFF
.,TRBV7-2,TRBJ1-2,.,TGTGCCAGCAGCTTCCCCAGAGATATGGGCTACACCTTC,CASSFPRDMGYTF
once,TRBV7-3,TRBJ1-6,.,TGTGCCAGCAGCCCGGGACATCATAATTCACCCCTCCACTTT,CASSPGHHNSPLHF
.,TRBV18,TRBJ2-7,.,TGTGCCAGCGCTTTTCCGGGACCTACCTACGAGCAGTACTTC,CASAFPGPTYEQYF
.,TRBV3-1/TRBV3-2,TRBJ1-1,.,TGTGCCAGCAGCCTCGGCACCACGAACACTGAAGCTTTCTTT,CASSLGTTNTEAFF
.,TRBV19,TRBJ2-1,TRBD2,TGTGCCAGTAGTATCGCCCTTAGCGGGGGGGCCGTCTACAATGAGCAGTTCTTC,CASSIALSGGAVYNEQFF
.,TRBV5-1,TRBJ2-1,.,TGCGCCAGCAGCTTACCCGGGACCGCCTACAATGAGCAGTTCTTC,CASSLPGTAYNEQFF
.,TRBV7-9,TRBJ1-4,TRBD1,TGTGCCAGCAGTTTCGCAGGGGGCGCAGGCGAAAAACTGTTTTTT,CASSFAGGAGEKLFF
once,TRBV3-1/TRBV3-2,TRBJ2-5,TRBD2,TGTGCCAGCAGCCCTACTAGCGGGGGACAAGAGACCCAGTACTTC,CASSPTSGGQETQYF
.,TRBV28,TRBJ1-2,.,TGTGCCAGCAGTGTCCCGACCAGGGGTGGCTACACCTTC,CASSVPTRGGYTF
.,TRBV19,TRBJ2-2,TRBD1,TGTGCCAGTAGTATCACAGGGGGGACCGGGGAGCTGTTTTTT,CASSITGGTGELFF
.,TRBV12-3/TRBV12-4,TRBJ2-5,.,TGTGCCAGCAGACGAACAGAGACCCAGTACTTC,CASRRTETQYF
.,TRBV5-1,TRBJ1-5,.,TGCGCCAGCAGCTTGGGTCTGAATCAGCCCCAGCATTTT,CASSLGLNQPQHF
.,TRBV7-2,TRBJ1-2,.,TGTGCCAGCAACCACCCGACAGTACAGTATGGCTACACCTTC,CASNHPTVQYGYTF
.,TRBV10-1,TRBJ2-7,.,TGCGCCAAAACCCCCAGGGGTCTCTACGAGCAGTACTTC,CAKTPRGLYEQYF
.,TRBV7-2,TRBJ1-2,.,TGTGCCAGCAGCTTAAGTCCAGGGGCGCGAAAAGGCTACACCTTC,CASSLSPGARKGYTF